This TCR beta chain was captured in a study of T cell changes during pregnancy in multiple sclerosis (dated by TCRdb to between 2019 and 2020). With respect to the entire study: The study examined how the T cell repertoire changed over the course of pregnancy in women with multiple sclerosis.

Regarding this clone: It has no known antigen specificity. There are no base qualities to consult, and no much larger clone falls within one base.

Libraries were prepared through the immunoSEQ multiplex PCR assay. Not all clones reach the TCRdb copy of this immuneACCESS table, which keeps in-frame sequences only. Checked studies attribute under half of the gap to unresolved V genes and leave the rest unexplained. Counted in this sample were about 69,000 clones; roughly 90% of them appeared once. The ten largest clones take up 1.4% of the sample. Including cysteine and phenylalanine, the CDR3 has 15 amino acids. Left in the record is the CDR3 DNA by itself, 45 bases read in frame from the first base. For CDR1 and CDR2, the germline V gene lists SGHTA and FQGNSA. Trimming takes 5 bases from V and 2 bases from J, and the germline ends sit 16 bases apart.

The source is a female donor with multiple sclerosis, enrolled in a pregnancy study. This sequence uses TRBV7-2 and TRBJ2-7; tentative D gene TRBD1, with 5 bases matching. The sequenced sample was peripheral blood, obtained in the third trimester of pregnancy. The CDR3 here reads CASSADSYIPYEQYF. The DNA sequence is TGTGCCAGCAGCGCCGACAGCTACATTCCCTACGAGCAGTACTTC.